These 9 T cell receptor beta chains originate from one sample sequenced in a study of spatial heterogeneity in lung cancer. Study-wide results and limits: Tumor mutation counts were tracked by expanded intratumoral alpha and beta TCR counts.

In TCRdb, the 5' RACE reads were re-called with MiXCR into one record per CDR3 protein. The table records some 800 distinct CDR3 sequences, about a tenth of them present only once. These receptors are not linked to any known antigen. Regarding time point: sample taken at primary tumor resection. This sample comprised lung tumor tissue, obtained at surgery. The receptors here all came from a male donor with early-stage non-small cell lung cancer.

This clonotype is categorized as medium-sized. The chain links TRBV19 to TRBJ1-1; perhaps TRBD1 as D (5 bases). Trimming shortened V by 7 bases and J by 5 bases, and 14 bases separated the two germline ends. Germline CDR1 is LNHDA and CDR2 is SQIVND (reference sequence). The CDR3 runs 13 residues. The CDR3 protein is CASKGIGKTEAFF. The CDR3, as DNA: TGTGCCAGTAAGGGGATTGGGAAGACTGAAGCTTTCTTT.

Sample share makes this clonotype large. The chain has TRBV20-1 and TRBJ2-5; D unresolved. With 5 bases removed from V and 7 bases from J, the gap between germline ends came to 11 bases. Germline CDR1 and CDR2: DFQATT and SNEGSKA (reference sequence). This CDR3 spans 11 amino acids. This chain's CDR3 is CSAPLPGTQYF. The CDR3 DNA reads as TGCAGTGCTCCCCTCCCGGGGACCCAGTACTTC.

This clonotype ranks as medium-sized (0.01 to 0.1%). The chain is built from TRBV20-1 and TRBJ2-1, with D possibly matching TRBD1 (5 bases). The CDR3 runs to 11 residues. CDR1 is DFQATT, CDR2 SNEGSKA, per germline (reference sequence). Trimming pared 3 bases from V and 9 bases from J, leaving 9 bases between. DNA of the CDR3: TGCAGTGCTAGTCTGGGGCCTGAGCAGTTCTTC. As protein: CSASLGPEQFF.

By share, this clonotype counts as medium-sized (0.01 to 0.1%). The V call is TRBV6-5, the J call TRBJ2-1; TRBD2 matches at 13 bases. The CDR3 has 16 residues. Germline CDR1 MNHEY, CDR2 SVGAGI. V shed 0 bases, J shed 6 bases, and the junction held 2 bases outside the gene matches. The CDR3 region is CASSYSGLAGANEQFF. As DNA, the CDR3 is TGTGCCAGCAGTTACTCCGGACTAGCGGGAGCCAATGAGCAGTTCTTC.

The chain joins TRBV12-3 or TRBV12-4 to TRBJ1-2, with D unresolved. The CDR3 consists of 12 residues. The V and J ends lost 5 bases and 4 bases respectively, with 8 bases between them. The CDR3 sequence is CASSLQSYGYTF. Here the CDR3 DNA reads TGTGCCAGCAGTCTACAGAGCTATGGCTACACCTTC.

This clonotype was detected a few times. The rearrangement uses TRBV2 and TRBJ2-3; the D is unclear. CDR3 length: 12 amino acids. Germline V gene sequence: CDR1 SNHLY, CDR2 FYNNEI. Between the trimmed V and J ends, which lost 8 bases and 1 base, there was a span of 7 bases. The CDR3 loop is CASAAGTDTQYF. The CDR3 coding sequence is TGTGCCAGCGCGGCTGGCACAGATACGCAGTATTTT.

This chain joins TRBV6-2 or TRBV6-3 and TRBJ2-1; no definite D call. V lost 11 bases to trimming and J lost 4 bases, with 18 bases between them. Germline V gene sequence: CDR1 MNHEY, CDR2 SVGEGT. There are 14 residues in the CDR3. CDR3 nucleotides: TGTGCCTCCTCGGCGGCCGAACGATACAATGAGCAGTTCTTC. Translating gives CASSAAERYNEQFF.

This clonotype ranks as medium-sized (0.01 to 0.1%). The V gene is TRBV7-6, the J gene TRBJ2-5; D could derive from TRBD1 or TRBD2 (5 bases each). The CDR3 loop spans 14 amino acids. V was trimmed by 4 bases and J by 5 bases, leaving 14 bases between them. Per the germline V gene, CDR1 is SGHVS and CDR2 is FNYEAQ. The DNA of the CDR3 is TGTGCCAGCAGCTCCCCGTACGGGGCGGAGACCCAGTACTTC. As protein: CASSSPYGAETQYF.

This clonotype is deemed hyperexpanded. V gene TRBV4-2 combines with J gene TRBJ2-7, with 8 bases that match TRBD2. Germline V CDR1 and CDR2: LGHNA, YNFKEQ. The V segment lost 0 bases and the J segment 4 bases; nucleotides outside the gene matches: 5. This CDR3 has 15 amino acids. CDR3 DNA: TGTGCCAGCAGCCAAGAGCTGCGGGGGGTTTACGAGCAGTACGTC. Residues: CASSQELRGVYEQYV.